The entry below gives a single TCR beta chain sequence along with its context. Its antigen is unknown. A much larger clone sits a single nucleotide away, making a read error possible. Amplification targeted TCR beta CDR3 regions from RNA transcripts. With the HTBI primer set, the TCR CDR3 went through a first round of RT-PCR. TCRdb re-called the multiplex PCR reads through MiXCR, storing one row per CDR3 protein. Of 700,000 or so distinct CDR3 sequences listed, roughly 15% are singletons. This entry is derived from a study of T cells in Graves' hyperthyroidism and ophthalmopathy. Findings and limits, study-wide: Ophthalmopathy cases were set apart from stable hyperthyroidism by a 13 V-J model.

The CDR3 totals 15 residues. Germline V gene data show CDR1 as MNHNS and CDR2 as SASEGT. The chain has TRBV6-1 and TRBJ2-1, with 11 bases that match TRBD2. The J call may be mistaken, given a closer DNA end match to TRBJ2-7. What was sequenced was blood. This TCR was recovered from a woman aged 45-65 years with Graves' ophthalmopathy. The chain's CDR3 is CASRHSGRGYNEQYF. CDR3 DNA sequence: TGTGCCAGCAGACATAGCGGGAGGGGGTACAATGAGCAGTACTTC.